This T cell receptor beta chain was captured by sequencing in a study of immune evolution from preneoplasia to lung adenocarcinoma. Study-level background: HLA loss of heterozygosity: less than 9% AIS, around 16% MIA, roughly 30% ADC, none AAH.

The CDR3 is made up of 15 amino acids. Germline loops: CDR1 SQVTM, CDR2 ANQGSEA. The ends lost 0 bases at V and 5 bases at J; junction bases unmatched: 3. As to this clone: Its antigen is undetermined.

Some clones are missing from TCRdb's copy, which holds only in-frame ones; the method was immunoSEQ multiplex PCR. The sample consists of about 4,000 clones, roughly four fifths of them appearing once. Study findings and constraints: Clonality was highest in normal lung, lower in later-stage lesions apparently.

The J gene is TRBJ2-7, the V gene TRBV29-1; 14 positions match TRBD2. The source of this sequence is a person aged 65 to 85 with lung adenocarcinoma. Sequencing used FFPE minimally invasive lung adenocarcinoma tissue. DNA of the CDR3: TGCAGCGTTGAAGAATCGGGACTAGCGGGAGACGAGCAGTACTTC. Amino acids: CSVEESGLAGDEQYF.